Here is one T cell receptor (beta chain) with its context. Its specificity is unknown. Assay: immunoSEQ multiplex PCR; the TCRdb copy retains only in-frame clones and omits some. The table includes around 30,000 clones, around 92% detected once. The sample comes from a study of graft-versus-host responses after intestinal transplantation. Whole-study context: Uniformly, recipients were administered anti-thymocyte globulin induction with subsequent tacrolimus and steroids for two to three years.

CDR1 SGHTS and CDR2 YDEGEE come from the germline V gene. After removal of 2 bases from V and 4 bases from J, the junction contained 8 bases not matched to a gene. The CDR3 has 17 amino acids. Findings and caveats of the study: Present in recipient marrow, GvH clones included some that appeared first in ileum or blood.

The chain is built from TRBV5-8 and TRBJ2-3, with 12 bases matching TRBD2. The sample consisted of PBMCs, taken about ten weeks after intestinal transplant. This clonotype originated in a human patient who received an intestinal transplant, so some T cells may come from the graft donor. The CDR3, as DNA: TGTGCCAGCAGCTTACCCGGGACTAGCGGGCCCCCAGATACGCAGTATTTT. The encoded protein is CASSLPGTSGPPDTQYF.